A single sample gave rise to the 29 T cell receptor beta chains below, sequenced in a study of cytomegalovirus exposure and HLA in healthy donors. The data were produced by immunoSEQ multiplex PCR, yet TCRdb's version contains in-frame clones alone and is incomplete. The sample records about 240,000 clones, approximately 83% being singletons. Sequencing was performed on PBMCs. These receptors were collected from a woman aged 25 to 39 in good health and CMV-seropositive.

This rearrangement joins TRBV27 to TRBJ1-2, with TRBD1 matching 7 bases. This CDR3 is built from 13 residues. CDR1 and CDR2 (germline): MNHEY, SMNVEV (reference sequence). Germline trimming cut 5 bases from V and 8 bases from J; bases unmatched to any gene: 8. The chain's CDR3 is CASSQKGALGYTF. The CDR3, as DNA: TGTGCCAGCAGTCAAAAGGGGGCGCTGGGCTACACCTTC.

The gene calls are TRBV6-5 and TRBJ1-2; perhaps TRBD1 as D (5 bases). Per the germline V gene, CDR1 is MNHEY and CDR2 is SVGAGI. Trimming shortened V by 6 bases and J by 5 bases, and 13 bases separated the two germline ends. This CDR3 comprises 13 residues. The CDR3 is CASSRTGHYGYTF. In nucleotides, the CDR3 is TGTGCCAGCAGCCGTACAGGACATTATGGCTACACCTTC.

The chain carries TRBV2 and TRBJ2-1, with D possibly being TRBD2 (6 bases). Trimming pared 5 bases from V and 1 base from J, leaving 9 bases between. Germline CDR1 SNHLY, CDR2 FYNNEI. The CDR3 covers 14 residues. CDR3 in amino acids: CASSTGESYNEQFF. DNA for the CDR3: TGTGCCAGCAGTACGGGGGAATCCTACAATGAGCAGTTCTTC.

This clone was observed a handful of times. The chain has TRBV5-3 and TRBJ2-7, with 7 positions matching TRBD1. TRBV5-3 has ORF status, its function being uncertain. V dropped 2 bases and J dropped 5; count of bases not matched to a gene: 4. The length of the CDR3 is 13 residues. CDR3 loop: CARSFRGWDEQYF. The CDR3 nucleotides read TGTGCCAGAAGCTTCAGGGGGTGGGACGAGCAGTACTTC.

This clone appeared a single time. The chain links TRBV28 to TRBJ2-3, with 13 positions matching TRBD2. CDR1 is MDHEN, CDR2 SYDVKM, per germline. J lost 0 bases, V lost 5 bases, and 8 bases had no gene match. The CDR3 totals 18 residues. The CDR3 spells CASSLYGTSGASTDTQYF. The CDR3 DNA reads as TGTGCCAGCAGTCTATACGGGACTAGCGGGGCTAGCACAGATACGCAGTATTTT.

The genes are TRBV27 and TRBJ2-3; weak D call: TRBD2 (6 bases). This CDR3 has 14 amino acids. Germline V lookup: CDR1 MNHEY, CDR2 SMNVEV (reference sequence). V shed 4 bases and J shed 2 bases, with 10 bases lying between them. The CDR3 nucleotides read TGTGCCAGCAGTTGGAGGACTAACACAGATACGCAGTATTTT. This gives the protein CASSWRTNTDTQYF.

The chain couples TRBV15 to TRBJ2-6; 9 nucleotides line up with TRBD2. The trim removed 0 bases at V and 5 bases at J, leaving 5 bases unmatched. Per the germline V gene, CDR1 is LNHNV and CDR2 is YYDKDF (reference sequence). The CDR3 sequence is 17 residues long. CDR3: CATSRDSRGGRANVLTF. The CDR3 DNA follows: TGTGCCACCAGCAGAGATTCGCGGGGGGGGCGGGCCAACGTCCTGACTTTC.

This sequence joins TRBV27 and TRBJ2-3, with D possibly matching TRBD2 (6 bases). Trimming took off 3 bases at V and 6 bases at J, with 16 bases between the two ends. The CDR3 consists of 15 residues. Germline V gives CDR1 MNHEY, CDR2 SMNVEV (reference sequence). CDR3 region: CASSLEGVPRDTQYF. Here the CDR3 DNA reads TGTGCCAGCAGTTTGGAGGGCGTCCCCAGGGATACGCAGTATTTT.

This rearrangement joins TRBV5-8 to TRBJ1-4, with 9 bases that match TRBD1. CDR3 length: 14 amino acids. Trimming removed 4 bases from V and 4 bases from J; junction bases left unmatched: 2. Germline loops: CDR1 SGHTS, CDR2 YDEGEE. The chain's CDR3 is CASSLTGGNEKLFF. The CDR3 region has the DNA TGTGCCAGCAGCCTGACAGGGGGTAATGAAAAACTGTTTTTT.

V gene TRBV4-1 combines with J gene TRBJ1-4; TRBD1 might be the D (6 bases). Germline CDR1 is MGHRA and CDR2 is YSYEKL. The V and J ends lost 4 bases and 7 bases respectively, with 28 bases between them. The length of the CDR3 is 19 residues. The CDR3 DNA reads as TGCGCCAGCAGCCCCCGGGACACCGCGGTTGAGGTGGTAGGTGAAAAACTGTTTTTT. It encodes CASSPRDTAVEVVGEKLFF.

This clone was seen a few times. CDR3 residues: CSAEASSGANVLTF. The CDR3 DNA follows: TGCAGCGCCGAGGCGAGCTCTGGGGCCAACGTCCTGACTTTC. The chain combines TRBV29-1 with TRBJ2-6; the D is unclear. The CDR3 is 14 residues long. Deletions cut 7 bases from V and 0 bases from J, with 10 bases between. The germline CDR1 and CDR2 sequences are SQVTM and ANQGSEA.

V and J are TRBV6-1 and TRBJ2-1, with 8 bases identical to TRBD2. Germline V gene sequence: CDR1 MNHNS, CDR2 SASEGT. V trimming: 6 bases; J trimming: 4 bases; junction bases outside the gene matches: 8. CDR3 length: 15 residues. DNA of the CDR3: TGTGCCAGCAGGCGGACTAGCTCTACTTACAATGAGCAGTTCTTC. Amino acids: CASRRTSSTYNEQFF.

The chain recombines TRBV6-1 with TRBJ1-5, with TRBD1 matching over 11 bases. Trimming cost V 5 bases and J 7 bases; bases outside gene matches: 4. Germline CDR1 is MNHNS and CDR2 is SASEGT. This CDR3 has 14 residues. For the CDR3, the DNA is TGTGCCAGCAGTTGGGACAGGGGGAGCCAGCCCCAGCATTTT. Encoded protein: CASSWDRGSQPQHF.

This rearrangement joins TRBV6-6 to TRBJ2-1; TRBD1 matches 8 bases. Unmatched junction bases numbered 3, after V lost 2 bases and J lost 3 bases. Looked up from germline, CDR1 is MNHNY and CDR2 is SVGAGI (reference sequence). The CDR3 spans 15 residues. The CDR3 here is CASSYGTGNYNEQFF. CDR3 DNA sequence: TGTGCCAGCAGTTACGGGACAGGCAACTACAATGAGCAGTTCTTC.

This clone was seen more than once but under ten times. This chain uses TRBV4-1 with TRBJ2-7, with D perhaps TRBD2 (6 bases). V was pared by 3 bases and J by 0 bases, with 12 bases between. The germline V gene has CDR1 MGHRA and CDR2 YSYEKL. This CDR3 has 15 residues. For the CDR3, the DNA is TGCGCCAGCAGCCATACACAGGACTACTCCTACGAGCAGTACTTC. This translates into CASSHTQDYSYEQYF.

The chain employs TRBV27 and TRBJ1-1, with a weak D call TRBD1 (5 bases). V dropped 5 bases and J dropped 5 bases, with 12 bases sitting between them. The CDR3 has 13 amino acids. Germline V CDR1 and CDR2: MNHEY, SMNVEV (reference sequence). The CDR3 sequence is CASSPTGVTEAFF. For the CDR3, the DNA is TGTGCCAGCAGTCCGACGGGGGTTACTGAAGCTTTCTTT.

This clone was found once. This chain links TRBV29-1 with TRBJ1-1; 7 nucleotides line up with TRBD1. The trim removed 1 base at V and 1 base at J, leaving 6 bases unmatched. The V gene's germline CDR1 is SQVTM and CDR2 ANQGSEA. The CDR3 extends over 15 amino acids. CDR3 residues: CSVEGLQGPNTEAFF. DNA of the CDR3: TGCAGCGTTGAAGGTTTACAGGGGCCGAACACTGAAGCTTTCTTT.

This chain joins TRBV6-1 and TRBJ2-7, with TRBD2 matching 9 bases. The V gene end was trimmed by 9 bases and the J gene end by 1 base; junction bases not matched to a gene: 7. The CDR3 extends over 14 amino acids. Germline assignment: CDR1 MNHNS and CDR2 SASEGT. The CDR3 nucleotides read TGTGCCAGAAGAGGGACTAGCAGATCCTACGAGCAGTACTTC. Translated: CARRGTSRSYEQYF.

The V gene is TRBV7-3, the J gene TRBJ1-1; maybe TRBD1 (5 bases). CDR3 size: 13 residues. Germline V CDR1 and CDR2: SGHTA, FQGTGA. V lost 6 bases and J lost 5, with 13 bases in between. CDR3 loop: CASSTGPGTEAFF. The CDR3 DNA reads as TGTGCCAGCAGTACAGGTCCTGGGACTGAAGCTTTCTTT.

The chain recombines TRBV4-1 with TRBJ2-5; TRBD1 is a possible D gene (5 bases). V was clipped by 3 bases and J by 1 base, with 12 bases between them. The CDR3 runs to 15 residues. The germline V gene encodes CDR1 MGHRA and CDR2 YSYEKL. The CDR3 spells CASSQTVTVQETQYF. CDR3 DNA sequence: TGCGCCAGCAGCCAGACAGTGACAGTCCAAGAGACCCAGTACTTC.

The genes are TRBV2 and TRBJ2-5, with 10 positions matching TRBD2. The CDR3 contains 14 residues. V was pared by 5 bases and J by 2 bases, with 2 bases of the junction left unmatched. Germline V gene lookup returns CDR1 SNHLY and CDR2 FYNNEI. The DNA for the CDR3 is TGTGCCAGCAGTAGCGGGAGGGGTCAAGAGACCCAGTACTTC. Translation gives CASSSGRGQETQYF.

The V gene is TRBV15, the J gene TRBJ2-7, with 8 bases matching TRBD2. J was trimmed by 0 bases and V by 1 base; bases with no gene match: 5. Germline CDR1 and CDR2: LNHNV and YYDKDF (reference sequence). The CDR3 is 16 amino acids. CDR3 sequence (DNA): TGTGCCACCAGCAGAGGAACTAGCGGAACCTCCTACGAGCAGTACTTC. Translated, it gives CATSRGTSGTSYEQYF.

The genes are TRBV27 and TRBJ2-7, with a possible D match to TRBD2 (6 bases). Per germline, CDR1 MNHEY and CDR2 SMNVEV (reference sequence). V lost 10 bases and J 3 bases, leaving 19 bases between the germline ends. The CDR3 runs to 14 residues. The CDR3 region is CATRIGTPYYEQYF. CDR3 nucleotides: TGTGCCACCCGTATCGGGACTCCCTACTACGAGCAGTACTTC.

CDR3 coding DNA: TGCGCCAGCTACAGACTAGCGGGTTCGTCTAGCACAGATACGCAGTATTTT. This sequence encodes CASYRLAGSSSTDTQYF. The genes are TRBV5-1 and TRBJ2-3; 10 nucleotides match TRBD2. The CDR3 loop spans 17 amino acids. The V gene end was trimmed by 7 bases and the J gene end by 0 bases; junction bases not matched to a gene: 11. Germline V gene data show CDR1 as SGHRS and CDR2 as YFSETQ. The complete variable domain, with remaining parts taken from reference TRBV5-1 and TRBJ2-3, reads KAGVTQTPRYLIKTRGQQVTLSCSPISGHRSVSWYQQTPGQGLQFLFEYFSETQRNKGNFPGRFSGRQFSNSRSEMNVSTLELGDSALYLCASYRLAGSSSTDTQYFGPGTRLTVL.

V usage is TRBV6-5 and J usage is TRBJ2-7; 7 nucleotides align to TRBD1. CDR1 is MNHEY, CDR2 SVGAGI, per germline. After removal of 6 bases from V and 0 bases from J, the junction contained 8 bases not matched to a gene. This CDR3 is 15 amino acids long. The CDR3 region has the DNA TGTGCCAGCAGATCGCCGGGACAGAGCTCCTACGAGCAGTACTTC. It translates to CASRSPGQSSYEQYF.

J is TRBJ2-3 and V is TRBV27; maybe TRBD2 (5 bases). This CDR3 is built from 13 residues. Germline loops: CDR1 MNHEY, CDR2 SMNVEV (reference sequence). Trimming stripped 2 bases from V and 4 bases from J, with 7 bases between. The CDR3, as DNA: TGTGCCAGCAGTTTAACCGGGGCAGATACGCAGTATTTT. This translates into CASSLTGADTQYF.

The V call is TRBV6-1, the J call TRBJ2-1; 9 bases match TRBD2. CDR1 MNHNS and CDR2 SASEGT come from the germline V gene. The CDR3 totals 14 residues. J lost 8 bases, V lost 7 bases, and 9 bases had no gene match. In nucleotides, the CDR3 is TGTGCCAGCACGGTGACTAGCGGAAGACATGAGCAGTTCTTC. Protein sequence: CASTVTSGRHEQFF.

V and J are TRBV27 and TRBJ2-1, with 9 bases that match TRBD2. There are 16 residues in the CDR3. CDR1 is MNHEY and CDR2 is SMNVEV in the germline V gene (reference sequence). V lost 6 bases and J lost 0; bases outside the gene matches: 6. CDR3 sequence reads: CASRGSGRLSYNEQFF. Written as DNA, the CDR3 is TGTGCCAGCAGGGGTAGCGGGAGACTCTCCTACAATGAGCAGTTCTTC.

This rearrangement joins TRBV27 to TRBJ2-3; possible D gene TRBD2, 6 bases. This CDR3 is built from 14 residues. V lost 5 bases and J 1 base, leaving 10 bases between the germline ends. Germline lookup yields CDR1 MNHEY and CDR2 SMNVEV (reference sequence). DNA of the CDR3: TGTGCCAGCAGTCCTAGCGACCGCACAGATACGCAGTATTTT. It encodes CASSPSDRTDTQYF.